This T cell receptor beta chain came from a study of blood T cell repertoires in COVID-19 (dated by TCRdb to the early 2020s). General notes on the study: Samples from collaborators originated in the United States, Italy and Spain and spanned both the acute and convalescent phases of COVID-19. The material from the prospective study consisted of cDNA or gDNA derived from T cells, B-cell-depleted T cells, or PBMCs. Sample metadata almost always included a de-identified subject ID, COVID-19 status, age in years and sex. HLA class I and class II types, where available, came from metadata supplied by the sample provider rather than from assay-based typing. The dataset comprised deeply sampled blood TCRbeta repertoires from subjects exposed to, actively infected with, or recovered from COVID-19. Samples came from the ongoing ImmuneRACE study (first 160 participants) plus 1,254 subjects from 6 global collaborators. The repertoires were released in a freely available public database meant as a resource for research on the immune response to SARS-CoV-2. Study-level results and caveats: The quantity of clinical and demographic metadata differed by source and by participant and was supplied without curation.

Participants in the prospective study were aged roughly 18 to 95 years, lived in 20 to 30 United States geographic areas, and enrolled through a virtual design. To assign participants to cohorts, the prospective study relied on clinical history that participants themselves reported in a screening survey and a study questionnaire. Recovered participants in ImmuneRACE Cohort 3 were defined by two consecutive negative NP/OP PCR tests, clearance by a healthcare professional, or resolution of symptoms. Mobile phlebotomists in the prospective study collected whole blood, serum and a nasopharyngeal or oropharyngeal swab from every participant. Prospective study participants could optionally give additional blood draws and questionnaires over a 2-month period. Blood samples from the prospective study were shipped frozen or at room temperature prior to DNA extraction. Of note for this clone: Its antigen is not yet known. There are no base qualities to consult, and no much larger clone falls within one base.

At the junction V is shortened by 2 bases and J by 0 bases, with 13 bases in between. CDR1 is given as SGHNT and CDR2 as YYREEE, both from the germline V gene (reference sequence). The CDR3 has 16 amino acids, counting the end cysteine and phenylalanine. Kept here is only the CDR3 DNA, which spans 48 bases and is read in frame from base 1. The immunoSEQ Assay, a bias-controlled multiplex PCR, was used to amplify TCRbeta CDR3 regions from genomic DNA. Per the authors' processing: Within the assay, amplification of reference gene primers was used to estimate how many nucleated cells each sample contained. To quantify the absolute abundance of each unique TCRbeta CDR3 rearrangement, sequence reads were collapsed and filtered. For each sample, productive Simpson clonality was calculated as the square root of Simpson's diversity index over productive rearrangements. This immuneACCESS table, as held by TCRdb, lists in-frame sequences with V and J called but not all clones. Of the missing ones, under half trace to an unresolved V gene in checked studies; the others have no known cause. V and J calls and clone size are as listed in that table; D and trimming were resolved from the DNA. Present in this sample are 150,000 to 200,000 clones, 70% to 80% of which were seen just once. The ten largest clones add up to 17% of the sample.

The rearranged chain carries TRBV5-4 and TRBJ2-3; a tentative D match to TRBD2 spans 6 bases. Sequencing was done on a sample of PBMCs or T cells enriched from blood (not recorded which). The source is a woman between 45 and 65 years old who had recovered from COVID-19. The CDR3 amino acid sequence is: CASSFGGRLSTDTQYF. The sequence in DNA is TGTGCCAGCAGCTTCGGAGGGAGGCTAAGCACAGATACGCAGTATTTT.